The 19 T cell receptor beta chains reported below all come from one sample, sequenced in a study of beta chain features in type 1 diabetes. Reverse transcription of all isolated RNA meant that expressed TCRB transcripts were sequenced. The repertoire was sequenced with immunoSEQ multiplex PCR; TCRdb's copy has only in-frame clones and lacks some. Counted here are roughly 150,000 clones, approximately 9% occurring once; the ten biggest clones make up less than 3%. Material: central memory CD4+ T cells from blood. The receptors derive from a woman between 18 and 29 years old in good health.

A word on this clone: At the DNA level, this CDR3 is encoded by other sequences in the same sample as well. V usage is TRBV6-5 and J usage is TRBJ1-5; D may be TRBD1 (5 bases). CDR3 length equals 13 residues. Trimming stripped 5 bases from V and 4 bases from J, with 9 bases between. Per the germline V gene, CDR1 is MNHEY and CDR2 is SVGAGI. In DNA, the CDR3 is TGTGCCAGCAGTCCCGGGGGTAATCAGCCCCAGCATTTT. Its translation is CASSPGGNQPQHF.

V usage is TRBV7-6 and J usage is TRBJ2-2; 7 bases fit TRBD1. CDR1 is SGHVS and CDR2 is FNYEAQ in the germline V gene. There are 18 residues in the CDR3. Trimming at V came to 2 bases and at J to 0 bases, leaving 9 bases not matched to a gene. CDR3 sequence: CASSLSRGPGANTGELFF. In DNA form, the CDR3 reads TGTGCCAGCAGCTTATCGAGGGGGCCAGGCGCGAACACCGGGGAGCTGTTTTTT.

The chain joins TRBV5-1 to TRBJ1-2; 12 nucleotides align to TRBD1. The CDR3 extends over 15 amino acids. Trimming took 7 bases from V and 6 from J; bases not matched to a gene: 10. CDR1 is SGHRS and CDR2 is YFSETQ in the germline V gene. Here the CDR3 reads CASSTMGQGADGYTF. CDR3 bases: TGCGCCAGCTCGACGATGGGACAGGGGGCCGATGGCTACACCTTC. The complete variable domain, with remaining parts taken from reference TRBV5-1 and TRBJ1-2, reads KAGVTQTPRYLIKTRGQQVTLSCSPISGHRSVSWYQQTPGQGLQFLFEYFSETQRNKGNFPGRFSGRQFSNSRSEMNVSTLELGDSALYLCASSTMGQGADGYTFGSGTRLTVV.

In its sample, this clone was seen a few times. The J gene is TRBJ2-7, the V gene TRBV30, with TRBD1 matching 9 bases. The CDR3 consists of 14 residues. Germline V lookup: CDR1 GTSNPN, CDR2 SVGIG (reference sequence). With V trimmed by 4 bases and J by 1 base, 5 bases remained unmatched. CDR3 nucleotide sequence: TGTGCCTGGAACCCGGGACAGGGTTCCTACGAGCAGTACTTC. This encodes CAWNPGQGSYEQYF. Supplemented by reference TRBV30 and TRBJ2-7, the full variable domain reads SQTIHQWPATLVQPVGSPLSLECTVEGTSNPNLYWYRQAAGRGLQLLFYSVGIGQISSEVPQNLSASRPQDRQFILSSKKLLLSDSGFYLCAWNPGQGSYEQYFGPGTRLTVT.

The table lists this clone with a few counts. The chain uses TRBV11-2 and TRBJ2-4, with 7 positions matching TRBD2. Germline trimming cut 4 bases from V and 6 bases from J; bases unmatched to any gene: 6. Germline CDR1 reads SGHAT; CDR2 reads FQNNGV. The CDR3 is made up of 14 amino acids. Written as DNA, the CDR3 is TGTGCCAGCAGCTCTGGACTAGACCTAAACATTCAGTACTTC. Translated, it gives CASSSGLDLNIQYF.

This clone was observed a single time. Since a much larger clone is just one base distant, this may be a read error. The chain joins TRBV5-8 to TRBJ2-7; 9 bases line up with TRBD1. The CDR3 is 13 residues long. Germline loops: CDR1 SGHTS, CDR2 YDEGEE. V was clipped by 4 bases and J by 2 bases; unmatched bases: 1. The CDR3 nucleotides are TGTGCCAGCAGCCGGGACAGGGCCTACGAGCAGTACTTC. The encoded protein is CASSRDRAYEQYF.

This clone was detected only a few times. The rearrangement uses TRBV5-1 and TRBJ1-2; D call uncertain. CDR1 is SGHRS, CDR2 YFSETQ, per germline. V lost 3 bases to trimming and J lost 0 bases, with 6 bases between them. The CDR3 covers 13 residues. CDR3 DNA: TGCGCCAGCAGCTCTACGTCTAACTATGGCTACACCTTC. It encodes CASSSTSNYGYTF. Full variable domain (remainder filled in from reference TRBV5-1 and TRBJ1-2): KAGVTQTPRYLIKTRGQQVTLSCSPISGHRSVSWYQQTPGQGLQFLFEYFSETQRNKGNFPGRFSGRQFSNSRSEMNVSTLELGDSALYLCASSSTSNYGYTFGSGTRLTVV.

This clone showed up just a few times. The V call is TRBV7-2, the J call TRBJ1-2; unclear D gene. The germline V gene encodes CDR1 SGHTA and CDR2 FQGNSA. V lost 1 base and J 4 bases, leaving 4 bases between the germline ends. This CDR3 spans 12 amino acids. CDR3 loop: CASSLEPYGYTF. The CDR3 DNA sequence: TGTGCCAGCAGCTTAGAGCCCTATGGCTACACCTTC.

This clone was counted a single time. The chain couples TRBV5-1 to TRBJ2-7; 14 nucleotides match TRBD2. This CDR3 is built from 18 residues. Per the germline V gene, CDR1 is SGHRS and CDR2 is YFSETQ. V dropped 4 bases and J dropped 4; count of bases not matched to a gene: 13. The CDR3 spells CASSGRGLAGEPMYEQYF. CDR3 in DNA: TGCGCCAGCAGCGGAAGGGGACTAGCGGGAGAGCCTATGTACGAGCAGTACTTC. Looking up the rest from reference TRBV5-1 and TRBJ2-7 gives the full variable domain: KAGVTQTPRYLIKTRGQQVTLSCSPISGHRSVSWYQQTPGQGLQFLFEYFSETQRNKGNFPGRFSGRQFSNSRSEMNVSTLELGDSALYLCASSGRGLAGEPMYEQYFGPGTRLTVT.

The CDR3 nucleotides are TGTGCCAGCAGTTTGGGCTCCGAGCAGTACTTC. It specifies CASSLGSEQYF. The V gene is TRBV28, the J gene TRBJ2-7; D gene unclear. The CDR3 totals 11 residues. Trimming shortened V by 3 bases and J by 6 bases, and 6 bases separated the two germline ends. Germline V gene data show CDR1 as MDHEN and CDR2 as SYDVKM.

This clone has ten or more counts. In DNA, the CDR3 is TGTGCCAGCCACTGGTCGATTTTCATGAACACTGAAGCTTTCTTT. Translation: CASHWSIFMNTEAFF. The gene calls are TRBV6-1 and TRBJ1-1; D not certain. Per the germline V gene, CDR1 is MNHNS and CDR2 is SASEGT. The CDR3 sequence is 15 residues long. Trimming removed 8 bases from V and 0 bases from J, with 16 bases in between.

This clone was counted between two and nine times. This chain joins TRBV6-5 and TRBJ2-3, with a weak D call TRBD1 (6 bases). With 6 bases removed from V and 1 base from J, the gap between germline ends came to 17 bases. CDR1 is MNHEY, CDR2 SVGAGI, per germline. This CDR3 is 16 amino acids long. The CDR3 spells CASSYGVRQGTDTQYF. The CDR3 coding sequence is TGTGCCAGCAGCTACGGGGTCAGACAGGGCACAGATACGCAGTATTTT.

The chain uses TRBV23-1 and TRBJ1-1; 8 bases are a match to TRBD1. TRBV23-1 is labeled an ORF, and its function is uncertain. Losses at the gene ends were 10 bases for V and 5 bases for J; bases not matched to a gene: 12. The CDR3 loop spans 14 amino acids. CDR3 coding DNA: TGCGCCACTGCGACAGGGGATGGTAAGACTGAAGCTTTCTTT. Encoded protein: CATATGDGKTEAFF.

This clone has only a few counts. V is TRBV9 and J is TRBJ2-7; 9 bases agree with TRBD2. V lost 0 bases and J lost 2; bases outside the gene matches: 6. The CDR3 covers 16 residues. Germline V CDR1 and CDR2: SGDLS, YYNGEE. CDR3 sequence reads: CASSVDWRGGTYEQYF. CDR3 sequence (DNA): TGTGCCAGCAGCGTAGATTGGCGGGGGGGTACCTACGAGCAGTACTTC.

In the case of this clone: Germline is not matched at one junction end, which may reflect a read error. This chain uses TRBV5-1 with TRBJ2-7; TRBD2 matches at 9 bases. Germline CDR1 and CDR2: SGHRS and YFSETQ. CDR3 length: 14 residues. This CDR3 reads CASSFGTSSSEQYF. The CDR3 DNA reads as TGCGCCAGCAGCTTCGGGACTAGCTCCTCCGAGCAGTACTTC.

This rearrangement joins TRBV5-6 to TRBJ2-2; no reliable D call. Per germline, CDR1 SGHDT and CDR2 YYEEEE. The CDR3 has 14 amino acids. The V and J ends lost 0 bases and 2 bases respectively, with 5 bases between them. The DNA for the CDR3 is TGTGCCAGCAGCTTGGAACTAAACACCGGGGAGCTGTTTTTT. This translates into CASSLELNTGELFF.

The chain employs TRBV14 and TRBJ2-4; D is unclear. Germline V lookup: CDR1 SGHDN, CDR2 FVKESK. The CDR3 is made up of 15 amino acids. V lost 1 base and J lost 6, with 13 bases in between. The CDR3 sequence is CASSQVSNLINIQYF. CDR3 in DNA: TGTGCCAGCAGCCAAGTGAGCAACCTAATAAACATTCAGTACTTC.

On this clone itself: This clone may be a read error of a much larger clone one base away. The chain couples TRBV6-6 to TRBJ2-7; D gene uncertain. Per the germline V gene, CDR1 is MNHNY and CDR2 is SVGAGI (reference sequence). The CDR3 length is 11 residues. The ends were cut back, 6 bases at V and 3 bases at J, with 6 bases in the middle. CDR3 loop: CASSLDYEQYF. In DNA, the CDR3 is TGTGCCAGCAGCCTAGACTACGAGCAGTACTTC.

This clone was detected only a few times. The chain has TRBV6-5 and TRBJ1-2; D gene uncertain. The V gene's germline CDR1 is MNHEY and CDR2 SVGAGI. The CDR3 contains 12 residues. Trimming cost V 2 bases and J 4 bases, with 5 bases left between them. The CDR3 here is CASSYGAYGYTF. CDR3 DNA: TGTGCCAGCAGTTACGGAGCCTATGGCTACACCTTC.